The rows below give T cell receptor beta chains drawn from one sample of a study of regulatory dendritic cells for organ transplantation. Assay used: immunoSEQ multiplex PCR; TCRdb lists only in-frame clones, some missing. The profile shows about 20,000 clones, around 85% of them singletons. These receptors lack a known antigen. Specimen: naive CD4+ T cells from blood cultured with regulatory dendritic cells. The receptors derive from a human donor in good health. CDR3s include the opening cysteine and the closing phenylalanine or tryptophan. The D gene is left open where the match is weak. Only some rows state a clone size, as once, few, many or a class for expanded clones.

clone size | J gene | D gene | V gene | CDR3 protein | CDR3 DNA
- | TRBJ2-3 | - | TRBV5-1 | CASSPRQASTDTQYF | TGCGCCAGCAGCCCAAGACAGGCTAGCACAGATACGCAGTATTTT
- | TRBJ2-2 | - | TRBV9 | CASGIPNTGELFF | TGTGCCAGCGGTATCCCGAACACCGGGGAGCTGTTTTTT
- | TRBJ2-1 | - | TRBV19 | CASSIAPSQQFF | TGTGCCAGTAGTATAGCCCCTTCCCAGCAGTTCTTC
- | TRBJ2-1 | TRBD2 | TRBV9 | CASSVAAGGSYNEQFF | TGTGCCAGCAGCGTAGCGGCGGGGGGCTCCTACAATGAGCAGTTCTTC
- | TRBJ1-2 | - | TRBV30 | CACPRGYGYTF | TGTGCCTGCCCCAGGGGCTATGGCTACACCTTC
- | TRBJ2-1 | TRBD2 | TRBV19 | CASAPVGGESYNEQFF | TGTGCCAGTGCCCCCGTGGGAGGGGAGTCCTACAATGAGCAGTTCTTC
once | TRBJ2-2 | - | TRBV19 | CASSIQGVAGELFF | TGTGCCAGTAGTATACAGGGTGTAGCCGGGGAGCTGTTTTTT
- | TRBJ2-5 | TRBD2 | TRBV5-1 | CASSNGGEETQYF | TGCGCCAGCAGTAACGGGGGGGAAGAGACCCAGTACTTC
- | TRBJ2-5 | TRBD2 | TRBV2 | CASSGTRSETQYF | TGTGCCAGCAGCGGGACTAGATCAGAGACCCAGTACTTC
- | TRBJ1-1 | - | TRBV11-2 | CASSPFGRGLVTEAFF | TGTGCCAGCAGCCCATTCGGAAGGGGTCTAGTCACTGAAGCTTTCTTT
- | TRBJ2-7 | TRBD2 | TRBV18 | CASSPGLASYEQYF | TGTGCCAGCTCACCAGGACTAGCTTCCTACGAGCAGTACTTC
once | TRBJ1-4 | TRBD1 | TRBV7-2 | CASSLGGQGEKLFF | TGTGCCAGCAGCTTAGGCGGACAGGGTGAAAAACTGTTTTTT
- | TRBJ1-2 | - | TRBV27 | CASTGLSGSHGYTF | TGTGCCAGCACTGGACTCTCAGGGAGCCATGGCTACACCTTC
- | TRBJ1-6 | - | TRBV6-5 | CASSYSGFGDSPLHF | TGTGCCAGCAGTTACTCGGGATTTGGGGATTCACCCCTCCACTTT
- | TRBJ2-2 | - | TRBV11-3 | CASSSGQGRGTGELFF | TGTGCCAGCAGCTCAGGTCAGGGGAGAGGGACCGGGGAGCTGTTTTTT
- | TRBJ2-2 | - | TRBV5-4 | CASSTEPGLPNTGELFF | TGTGCCAGCAGCACAGAACCGGGACTGCCGAACACCGGGGAGCTGTTTTTT
- | TRBJ2-3 | - | TRBV5-8 | CASSFVTSNTQYF | TGTGCCAGCAGCTTCGTAACCTCTAACACGCAGTATTTT
- | TRBJ1-1 | - | TRBV29-1 | CSVQTRSEAFF | TGCAGCGTCCAAACACGGAGTGAAGCTTTCTTT
- | TRBJ2-3 | TRBD2 | TRBV7-2 | CASSPLAGVDTQYF | TGTGCCAGCAGCCCACTAGCGGGAGTGGATACGCAGTATTTT
- | TRBJ1-2 | - | TRBV10-3 | CAISESIYGGSTNYGYTF | TGTGCCATCAGTGAGTCGATTTACGGGGGCTCAACGAACTATGGCTACACCTTC
- | TRBJ2-3 | - | TRBV19 | CASSLRLQTSTDTQYF | TGTGCCAGTAGTTTGAGGTTACAAACTAGCACAGATACGCAGTATTTT
- | TRBJ2-3 | - | TRBV7-3 | CASSLGAERDTQYF | TGTGCCAGCAGCTTAGGGGCAGAGAGAGATACGCAGTATTTT
- | TRBJ1-6 | - | TRBV6-6 | CASSYSWGNSPLHF | TGTGCCAGCAGTTACTCGTGGGGTAATTCACCCCTCCACTTT
once | TRBJ2-5 | - | TRBV9 | CASNKGQRQETQYF | TGTGCCAGCAACAAAGGACAGCGGCAAGAGACCCAGTACTTC
- | TRBJ2-1 | TRBD1 | TRBV9 | CASSTGQGGSNEQFF | TGTGCCAGCAGCACCGGACAGGGGGGATCCAATGAGCAGTTCTTC